The clone carrying this T cell receptor (beta chain) was counted between two and nine times. Its matching antigen is unknown. The sample originates from a study of blood T cells in healthy people across ages. Study-level results: Versus aged donors, long-lived donors had higher diversity and more naive CD4+ cells.

The length of the CDR3 is 13 residues. Germline CDR1 is LGHNA and CDR2 is YSLEER. V lost 0 bases, J lost 7 bases, and 10 bases lay in between. A second about 7 to 11 cycle PCR used barcoded and J-beta primers. Carrying 12 random nucleotides, a template-switch adaptor labeled each individual cDNA molecule. TCRdb passed the 5' RACE reads through MiXCR, listing each CDR3 protein once. The sample lists 1.8 million or so distinct CDR3 sequences, around 42% seen once, with 23% in the top ten. This TCR was sampled from a human donor in good health. What was sequenced was blood. The rearrangement joins TRBV4-3 to TRBJ2-7, with no clear D. CDR3 sequence: CASSQDPNREQYF. The CDR3 coding sequence is TGCGCCAGCAGCCAAGATCCGAATCGGGAGCAGTACTTC.